Shown below are 10 T cell receptor beta chains from a single sample sequenced in a study of technical replicates of blood from a few donors. Repertoires were generated with immunoSEQ multiplex PCR, while TCRdb's copy carries only in-frame clones and drops some. This table holds just over 70,000 clones, approximately 93% found once. The sequencing input was T cells isolated from PBMCs. The source of these receptors is a human donor in good health.

This clone was seen a few times. This chain joins TRBV28 and TRBJ2-7; D call uncertain. Germline V gene sequence: CDR1 MDHEN, CDR2 SYDVKM. The CDR3 has 12 residues. Trimming removed 6 bases at V and 6 bases at J, with 12 bases between. This CDR3 reads CASSPSIFEQYF. CDR3 DNA sequence: TGTGCCAGCAGCCCCTCTATATTCGAGCAGTACTTC.

The chain joins TRBV19 to TRBJ1-1; D is unresolved. Trimming cost V 5 bases and J 4 bases, with 14 bases left between them. CDR3 length: 14 residues. Germline CDR1 reads LNHDA; CDR2 reads SQIVND (reference sequence). For the CDR3, the DNA is TGTGCCAGTAGTTTCGGCCCCCGGGGCACTGAAGCTTTCTTT. Translating gives CASSFGPRGTEAFF.

The chain is built from TRBV11-2 and TRBJ2-2, with 7 bases aligning to TRBD1. Germline lookup yields CDR1 SGHAT and CDR2 FQNNGV. V was clipped by 1 base and J by 4 bases; unmatched bases: 3. CDR3 length equals 15 residues. CDR3 DNA: TGTGCCAGCAGCTTAGTGGCAGGGGGCACCGGGGAGCTGTTTTTT. The encoded protein is CASSLVAGGTGELFF.

The chain joins TRBV7-2 to TRBJ1-2; D not resolved. V gave up 5 bases and J gave up 5 bases, with 12 bases separating them. The CDR3 spans 13 residues. Germline CDR1 and CDR2: SGHTA and FQGNSA. CDR3 sequence reads: CASSAREIYGYTF. Written as DNA, the CDR3 is TGTGCCAGCAGCGCCCGGGAGATATATGGCTACACCTTC.

The chain recombines TRBV10-1 with TRBJ1-5; the D gene is possibly TRBD1 (5 bases). This CDR3 has 17 residues. V lost 0 bases and J lost 2, with 14 bases in between. Germline values: CDR1 WNHNN, CDR2 SYGVQD (reference sequence). CDR3 sequence reads: CASSESLGGKRNQPQHF. In DNA form, the CDR3 reads TGCGCCAGCAGTGAGTCGCTTGGGGGGAAGCGCAATCAGCCCCAGCATTTT.

The chain is built from TRBV7-9 and TRBJ2-1; 14 bases map to TRBD2. The CDR3 length is 16 residues. After removal of 0 bases from V and 8 bases from J, the junction contained 3 bases not matched to a gene. Looked up from germline, CDR1 is SEHNR and CDR2 is FQNEAQ (reference sequence). The CDR3 DNA is TGTGCCAGCAGCTTAGCGCTGACTAGCGGGAGGGATGAGCAGTTCTTC. The encoded protein is CASSLALTSGRDEQFF.

The rearrangement uses TRBV30 and TRBJ1-1, with 8 bases identical to TRBD1. Germline V gene sequence: CDR1 GTSNPN, CDR2 SVGIG (reference sequence). The trim removed 5 bases at V and 3 bases at J, leaving 14 bases unmatched. This CDR3 comprises 16 residues. The CDR3 DNA follows: TGTGCCTGGCCTGACGGGACAGGACGTATGGACACTGAAGCTTTCTTT. Translated: CAWPDGTGRMDTEAFF.

The chain is built from TRBV6-5 and TRBJ2-2; 7 bases agree with TRBD1. With 6 bases clipped from V and 7 bases from J, the junction kept 8 bases outside the gene matches. In germline, CDR1 is MNHEY, CDR2 SVGAGI. The CDR3 has 14 residues. CDR3 amino acids: CASSKQGYIGELFF. The CDR3 DNA follows: TGTGCCAGCAGCAAACAGGGGTACATCGGGGAGCTGTTTTTT.

The genes are TRBV30 and TRBJ1-5, with 7 bases fitting TRBD1. This CDR3 has 13 residues. V trimming: 4 bases; J trimming: 3 bases; junction bases outside the gene matches: 3. CDR1 and CDR2 from the germline V gene are GTSNPN and SVGIG (reference sequence). This chain's CDR3 is CAWTQGINQPQHF. CDR3 DNA sequence: TGTGCCTGGACACAGGGGATCAATCAGCCCCAGCATTTT.

The CDR3, as DNA: TGCAGCGTCAGACAGAACGCGAACACCGGGGAGCTGTTTTTT. As protein: CSVRQNANTGELFF. The chain is built from TRBV29-1 and TRBJ2-2; D is perhaps TRBD1 (5 bases). The CDR3 sequence is 14 residues long. The V end lost 6 bases, the J end lost 0 bases, and 11 bases lay between the germline ends. Germline V gene sequence: CDR1 SQVTM, CDR2 ANQGSEA.